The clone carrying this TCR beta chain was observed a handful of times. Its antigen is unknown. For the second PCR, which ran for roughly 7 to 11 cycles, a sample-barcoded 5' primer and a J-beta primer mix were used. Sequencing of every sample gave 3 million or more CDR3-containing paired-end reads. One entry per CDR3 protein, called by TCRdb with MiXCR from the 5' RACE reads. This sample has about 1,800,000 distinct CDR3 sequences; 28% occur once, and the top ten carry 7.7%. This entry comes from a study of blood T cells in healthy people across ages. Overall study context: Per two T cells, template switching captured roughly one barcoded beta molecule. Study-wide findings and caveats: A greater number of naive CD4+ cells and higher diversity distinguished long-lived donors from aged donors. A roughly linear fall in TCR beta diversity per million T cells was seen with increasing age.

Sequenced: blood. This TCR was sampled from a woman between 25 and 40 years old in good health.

This CDR3 is CASSWGTSIQPDTQYF. The CDR3 DNA sequence: TGCGCCAGCAGCTGGGGGACTAGTATCCAGCCAGATACGCAGTATTTT. V is TRBV5-1 and J is TRBJ2-3, with 8 nucleotides matching TRBD2. Germline V gives CDR1 SGHRS, CDR2 YFSETQ. The CDR3 sequence is 16 residues long. J gave up 4 bases and V 3 bases, and 10 bases lay outside the gene matches.